This T cell receptor beta chain derives from a study of blood T cell repertoires in COVID-19. At the level of the study: Samples came from the United States, Italy and Spain, spanning acute and convalescent COVID-19. T cells, B-cell-depleted T cells, or PBMCs supplied cDNA or gDNA.

This CDR3 comprises 16 residues. The germline gives CDR1 SGHNT, CDR2 YYREEE (reference sequence). The V and J ends lost 0 bases and 5 bases respectively, with 17 bases between them. How the authors handled the data: Using reference gene primer amplification, nucleated cell counts were estimated. Assay: immunoSEQ multiplex PCR; the TCRdb copy retains only in-frame clones and omits some. The DNA gave D and trimming, while V, J and clone size come from that table. Of over 130,000 clones listed, roughly 90% are singletons. The rearrangement uses TRBV5-4 and TRBJ1-1, with a weak D call TRBD1 (5 bases). The receptor comes from a woman aged 55-69 years with active or convalescent COVID-19. The sequencing sample was made of peripheral blood. CDR3 residues: CASSLAKAQGDTEAFF. Written as DNA, the CDR3 is TGTGCCAGCAGCTTGGCCAAGGCGCAGGGTGATACTGAAGCTTTCTTT.